This TCR beta chain appears in the sequencing data of a study of cytomegalovirus exposure and HLA in healthy donors. Study results and caveats: Within the roughly 120 validation repertoires, first-cohort TCR clusters tended to co-occur, according to a later analysis.

On this clone itself: Its target is not known.

The CDR3 length is 20 residues. Sequencing used immunoSEQ multiplex PCR; TCRdb keeps in-frame clones, though not all of them. The sample lists about 56,000 clones, about 92% occurring once. The sequence came from a young man in good health and CMV-seronegative. The chain couples TRBV21-1 to TRBJ1-5; no DNA check was done on the table's D call, TRBD1. TRBV21-1 constitutes a pseudogene. The sample consisted of PBMCs. DNA of the CDR3: TGTGCCAGCAGCACCCCAAAAGGGGCAGGGGGAGATCGGACTGATCAGCCCCAGCATTTT. This sequence encodes CASSTPKGAGGDRTDQPQHF.